The clone carrying this T cell receptor (beta chain) was detected ten times or more. Sequence at one end of the junction differs from germline and may be a read error. This sample was taken from a study of cytomegalovirus exposure and HLA in healthy donors. This PCR relied on a set of 60 Vbeta primers and 13 Jbeta primers. Measured with immunoSEQ multiplex PCR; TCRdb has only the in-frame clones, and not every one. The sample contains about 140,000 clones, more than 55% of which appear only once. The CDR3 spans 15 residues. Germline CDR1 and CDR2: SGHTA and FQGNSA. Sample: PBMCs. This sequence originates from a woman aged 55-70 years in good health and CMV-seronegative. The chain joins TRBV7-2 to TRBJ2-7; 9 positions match TRBD2. CDR3 nucleotides: TGTGCCAGCAGCGTAGCAGCGGGGGGCCGATACGAGCAGTACTTC. Residues: CASSVAAGGRYEQYF.